This TCR beta chain was found in a study of CD8+CD57+ T cells in acquired aplastic anemia. Notes on the study in general: A set of around 30 CD8+ CDR3 sequences was shared between patients and controls, and these sequences appeared highly expressed in patients.

For CDR3 and TCR beta VDJ profiling, genomic DNA was the template used. TCRdb re-called the reads through MiXCR, storing one row per CDR3 protein. The sample comprises around 170,000 distinct CDR3 sequences, around 45% of which are singletons, and about 8.8% rests with the top ten. For this clonotype: Its cognate antigen is unknown.

CDR1 is SGDLS and CDR2 is YYNGEE in the germline V gene. V dropped 2 bases and J dropped 6 bases, with 12 bases sitting between them. CDR3 length equals 14 residues. The sequenced patients had an expansion of CD8+CD57+ cells seen by flow cytometry. Sequencing was performed on sorted CD4+, CD8+, or CD8+CD57+ T cells (not recorded which) from PBMCs. The chain recombines TRBV9 with TRBJ2-1; tentatively, D is TRBD2 (6 bases). The sequence was collected from a human donor with aplastic anemia. The CDR3 region is CASSVGGRGNEQFF. In nucleotides, the CDR3 is TGTGCCAGCAGCGTGGGGGGTAGAGGCAATGAGCAGTTCTTC.